The 19 T cell receptor beta chains listed next were all sequenced from one sample in a study of blood T cell repertoires in COVID-19. The data were produced by immunoSEQ multiplex PCR, yet TCRdb's version contains in-frame clones alone and is incomplete. The sample lists approximately 180,000 clones; around 87% were seen once. Sequencing input: peripheral blood. The receptors derive from a man between 40 and 49 years old with active or convalescent COVID-19.

The chain uses TRBV6-5 and TRBJ1-5, with TRBD1 as a possible D gene (5 bases). The CDR3 runs 13 residues. Germline loops: CDR1 MNHEY, CDR2 SVGAGI. V was trimmed by 6 bases and J by 7 bases, leaving 13 bases between them. The CDR3, as DNA: TGTGCCAGCAGCCGGGGGGACGGCCAGCCCCAGCATTTT. Translating gives CASSRGDGQPQHF.

The chain is built from TRBV5-6 and TRBJ1-1, with D hard to call. Trimming cost V 0 bases and J 1 base, with 4 bases left between them. CDR3 length equals 13 residues. The germline CDR1 and CDR2 sequences are SGHDT and YYEEEE. CDR3 amino acids: CASSLGPNTEAFF. The CDR3 DNA reads TGTGCCAGCAGCTTGGGGCCGAACACTGAAGCTTTCTTT.

V gene TRBV24-1 combines with J gene TRBJ1-2, with TRBD1 identical over 7 bases. CDR3 length: 14 amino acids. The ends lost 5 bases at V and 4 bases at J; junction bases unmatched: 6. CDR1 KGHDR and CDR2 SFDVKD come from the germline V gene. CDR3 amino acids: CATSGGQDFYGYTF. The DNA of the CDR3 is TGTGCCACCAGTGGTGGACAGGACTTCTATGGCTACACCTTC.

This rearrangement joins TRBV4-2 to TRBJ2-5, with D unresolved. The CDR3 has 14 residues. Trimming pared 1 base from V and 5 bases from J, leaving 11 bases between. Germline V gives CDR1 LGHNA, CDR2 YNFKEQ. The CDR3 spells CASSQVSRLETQYF. The CDR3 coding sequence is TGTGCCAGCAGCCAAGTATCCCGTTTGGAGACCCAGTACTTC.

This clone was seen only a few times. This rearrangement joins TRBV18 to TRBJ1-2; D is uncertain. The CDR3 length is 12 residues. Trimming took off 4 bases at V and 5 bases at J, with 8 bases between the two ends. Germline values: CDR1 KGHSH, CDR2 LQKENI. The CDR3 reads CASSQNKYGYTF. The CDR3 nucleotides are TGTGCCAGCTCACAAAACAAGTATGGCTACACCTTC.

V and J are TRBV28 and TRBJ1-5; D is undetermined. V was clipped by 2 bases and J by 7 bases, with 6 bases between them. Germline V lookup: CDR1 MDHEN, CDR2 SYDVKM. CDR3 length: 12 amino acids. This chain's CDR3 is CASSLGGQPQHF. CDR3 bases: TGTGCCAGCAGTTTAGGCGGACAGCCCCAGCATTTT. The variable domain in full, completed from reference TRBV28 and TRBJ1-5, reads DVKVTQSSRYLVKRTGEKVFLECVQDMDHENMFWYRQDPGLGLRLIYFSYDVKMKEKGDIPEGYSVSREKKERFSLILESASTNQTSMYLCASSLGGQPQHFGDGTRLSIL.

This chain uses TRBV7-2 with TRBJ2-1; 12 bases match TRBD2. Germline loops: CDR1 SGHTA, CDR2 FQGNSA. This CDR3 contains 16 residues. After removal of 4 bases from V and 9 bases from J, the junction contained 10 bases not matched to a gene. This chain's CDR3 is CASSYTSSGGASEQFF. The CDR3 DNA follows: TGTGCCAGCAGCTACACCTCTAGCGGGGGGGCCAGTGAGCAGTTCTTC. The full variable domain, in which reference TRBV7-2 and TRBJ2-1 provide the parts outside the CDR3, is GAGVSQSPSNKVTEKGKDVELRCDPISGHTALYWYRQSLGQGLEFLIYFQGNSAPDKSGLPSDRFSAERTGGSVSTLTIQRTQQEDSAVYLCASSYTSSGGASEQFFGPGTRLTVL.

This rearrangement joins TRBV3-1 (or the pseudogene TRBV3-2) to TRBJ1-2; D is uncertain. Trimming shortened V by 1 base and J by 6 bases, and 12 bases separated the two germline ends. This CDR3 comprises 14 residues. Germline V gene lookup returns CDR1 LGHDT and CDR2 YNNKEL (reference sequence). Here the CDR3 reads CASSQAEGRNGYTF. The CDR3 nucleotides read TGTGCCAGCAGCCAAGCCGAGGGCCGCAATGGCTACACCTTC.

A single count supports this clone. The chain carries TRBV24-1 and TRBJ1-4; D unresolved. V dropped 8 bases and J dropped 1 base, with 7 bases sitting between them. The CDR3 spans 13 residues. Looked up from germline, CDR1 is KGHDR and CDR2 is SFDVKD. CDR3 DNA sequence: TGTGCCACCAACGGGAAAACTAATGAAAAACTGTTTTTT. Protein: CATNGKTNEKLFF.

The genes are TRBV5-1 and TRBJ1-1; 7 nucleotides match TRBD1. The CDR3 extends over 15 amino acids. CDR1 and CDR2 from the germline V gene are SGHRS and YFSETQ. J gave up 1 base and V 3 bases, and 6 bases lay outside the gene matches. CDR3 nucleotides: TGCGCCAGCAGCTCAAACCGGGACAGGAACACTGAAGCTTTCTTT. As protein: CASSSNRDRNTEAFF. Variable domain in full (rest from reference TRBV5-1 and TRBJ1-1): KAGVTQTPRYLIKTRGQQVTLSCSPISGHRSVSWYQQTPGQGLQFLFEYFSETQRNKGNFPGRFSGRQFSNSRSEMNVSTLELGDSALYLCASSSNRDRNTEAFFGQGTRLTVV.

This chain joins TRBV11-2 and TRBJ1-2; tentative D call: TRBD1 (5 bases). Per germline, CDR1 SGHAT and CDR2 FQNNGV. The V gene lost 6 bases and the J gene lost 7 bases, with 15 bases spanning the gap. This CDR3 has 13 amino acids. The CDR3: CASSPLGGFGYTF. In nucleotides, the CDR3 is TGTGCCAGCAGTCCTCTTGGGGGGTTTGGCTACACCTTC.

The V call is TRBV4-3, the J call TRBJ1-3; no clear D gene. The CDR3 sequence is 17 residues long. CDR1 is LGHNA and CDR2 is YSLEER in the germline V gene. V lost 0 bases and J 4 bases, leaving 16 bases between the germline ends. The CDR3 coding sequence is TGCGCCAGCAGCCAAGATCCCGTTTCTACCCAAGGAAACACCATATATTTT. Translating it yields CASSQDPVSTQGNTIYF.

The chain couples TRBV4-3 to TRBJ1-4; perhaps TRBD1 as D (5 bases). The germline CDR1 and CDR2 sequences are LGHNA and YSLEER. This CDR3 has 14 amino acids. V lost 6 bases, J lost 6 bases, and 14 bases lay in between. This CDR3 reads CASSQGIRYEKLFF. The DNA for the CDR3 is TGCGCCAGCAGTCAGGGCATTCGATATGAAAAACTGTTTTTT.

The gene calls are TRBV3-1 (or the pseudogene TRBV3-2) and TRBJ1-1; possible D gene TRBD1, 5 bases. Trimming took off 8 bases at V and 5 bases at J, with 21 bases between the two ends. CDR3 length: 15 residues. CDR1 and CDR2 (germline): LGHDT, YNNKEL (reference sequence). CDR3: CASGRWGGVGTEAFF. In DNA form, the CDR3 reads TGTGCCAGCGGACGCTGGGGCGGGGTGGGGACTGAAGCTTTCTTT.

The V and J genes are TRBV2 and TRBJ2-7, with D possibly being TRBD1 (5 bases). CDR1 and CDR2 (germline): SNHLY, FYNNEI. The CDR3 is 15 amino acids. V shed 0 bases and J shed 7 bases, with 16 bases lying between them. For the CDR3, the DNA is TGTGCCAGCAGTGAAGCGGATGAAGGGGATGGGGAGCAGTACTTC. Protein sequence: CASSEADEGDGEQYF.

The V call is TRBV5-1, the J call TRBJ1-6; 7 nucleotides line up with TRBD1. Germline V CDR1 and CDR2: SGHRS, YFSETQ. V was pared by 4 bases and J by 5 bases, with 6 bases of the junction left unmatched. The CDR3 has 15 residues. The CDR3 DNA sequence: TGCGCCAGCAGCCCAGGGACAGCCAATAATTCACCCCTCCACTTT. Translating it yields CASSPGTANNSPLHF.

This rearrangement joins TRBV6-2 or TRBV6-3 to TRBJ1-2, with D possibly being TRBD1 (5 bases). Trimming cost V 1 base and J 9 bases, with 15 bases left between them. Germline lookup yields CDR1 MNHEY and CDR2 SVGEGT. This CDR3 spans 14 amino acids. The DNA for the CDR3 is TGTGCCAGCAGTTACTTACCAGGGTCTGCAAGCTACACCTTC. Translated: CASSYLPGSASYTF.

The chain is built from TRBV4-1 and TRBJ1-4; 10 positions match TRBD1. Trimming removed 8 bases from V and 11 bases from J; junction bases left unmatched: 5. The CDR3 contains 12 residues. From germline, CDR1 is MGHRA and CDR2 YSYEKL. This CDR3 reads CASGQGGSKLFF. CDR3 nucleotides: TGCGCCAGCGGACAGGGGGGATCGAAACTGTTTTTT.

The chain is built from TRBV24-1 and TRBJ1-1; possibly TRBD1 for D (6 bases). This CDR3 is 13 amino acids long. Trimming stripped 7 bases from V and 1 base from J, with 9 bases between. CDR1 KGHDR and CDR2 SFDVKD come from the germline V gene. CDR3 coding DNA: TGTGCCACCAGCCTGGGACAGAACACTGAAGCTTTCTTT. Translated: CATSLGQNTEAFF.